Each of the 20 T cell receptor beta chains below was sequenced from the same sample in a study of cytomegalovirus exposure and HLA in healthy donors. The PCR employed 60 Vbeta primers together with 13 Jbeta primers. The assay was immunoSEQ multiplex PCR, and TCRdb's table has in-frame clones only and misses some. The data hold roughly 200,000 clones, with around 86% observed a single time. The specimen sequenced was PBMCs. These receptors all come from a man in his thirties or forties in good health and CMV-seronegative.

The chain recombines TRBV11-3 with TRBJ2-1; no reliable D call. V lost 0 bases to trimming and J lost 10 bases, with 7 bases between them. Germline V gene sequence: CDR1 SGHNT, CDR2 YENEEA. CDR3 length equals 12 residues. The CDR3 DNA reads as TGTGCCAGCAGCTTAGAGCGCACCGAGCAGTTCTTC. It encodes CASSLERTEQFF.

V gene TRBV29-1 combines with J gene TRBJ2-7, with unresolved D. Trimming removed 8 bases from V and 3 bases from J, with 11 bases in between. Germline V gene lookup returns CDR1 SQVTM and CDR2 ANQGSEA. This CDR3 has 11 residues. For the CDR3, the DNA is TGCAGCACGAGAGACTTCTACGAGCAGTACTTC. Its translation is CSTRDFYEQYF.

The chain couples TRBV7-6 to TRBJ2-7, with TRBD1 identical over 9 bases. Germline-derived CDR1 and CDR2 are SGHVS and FNYEAQ. The CDR3 loop spans 13 amino acids. Trimming at V came to 8 bases and at J to 5 bases, leaving 7 bases not matched to a gene. The CDR3 bases are TGTGCCAGCCGGGGACAGGGTCGGAACGAGCAGTACTTC. The encoded protein is CASRGQGRNEQYF.

This rearrangement joins TRBV6-5 to TRBJ1-2; 7 nucleotides match TRBD1. The CDR3 consists of 15 residues. CDR1 and CDR2 from the germline V gene are MNHEY and SVGAGI. V shed 4 bases, J shed 8 bases, and the junction held 13 bases outside the gene matches. In DNA form, the CDR3 reads TGTGCCAGCAGTTTTATGGGGGTAGGAGGGGGCGGCTACACCTTC. This encodes CASSFMGVGGGGYTF.

The V call is TRBV28, the J call TRBJ1-5; D ambiguous. Germline lookup yields CDR1 MDHEN and CDR2 SYDVKM. This CDR3 spans 14 amino acids. Between the trimmed V and J ends, which lost 2 bases and 3 bases, there was a span of 8 bases. DNA of the CDR3: TGTGCCAGCAGTTTACGGTCGCCCAATCAGCCCCAGCATTTT. Translating gives CASSLRSPNQPQHF. Full variable domain (remainder filled in from reference TRBV28 and TRBJ1-5): DVKVTQSSRYLVKRTGEKVFLECVQDMDHENMFWYRQDPGLGLRLIYFSYDVKMKEKGDIPEGYSVSREKKERFSLILESASTNQTSMYLCASSLRSPNQPQHFGDGTRLSIL.

The V call is TRBV28, the J call TRBJ2-7; D might be TRBD1 (5 bases). V lost 6 bases and J lost 1, with 19 bases in between. Germline V lookup: CDR1 MDHEN, CDR2 SYDVKM. The CDR3 extends over 16 amino acids. The CDR3 protein is CASSLGASGSSYEQYF. The CDR3 nucleotides read TGTGCCAGCAGCCTAGGGGCCTCAGGGTCATCCTACGAGCAGTACTTC.

V usage is TRBV6-5 and J usage is TRBJ1-2; 7 nucleotides align to TRBD1. The CDR3 is 15 residues long. V was pared by 7 bases and J by 5 bases, with 13 bases of the junction left unmatched. Germline V gene lookup returns CDR1 MNHEY and CDR2 SVGAGI. The CDR3 nucleotides are TGTGCCAGCATGGGGGCCCAGGGGGAAAATTATGGCTACACCTTC. The encoded protein is CASMGAQGENYGYTF.

This chain links TRBV11-2 with TRBJ1-5, with TRBD1 as a possible D gene (5 bases). The CDR3 extends over 15 amino acids. The germline V gene encodes CDR1 SGHAT and CDR2 FQNNGV. V lost 0 bases, J lost 3 bases, and 9 bases lay in between. CDR3 loop: CASSLEGDYNQPQHF. The CDR3, as DNA: TGTGCCAGCAGCTTAGAAGGGGACTACAATCAGCCCCAGCATTTT.

The sample holds a few counts of this clone. One end of the junction fails to match germline, which may point to a read error. The rearrangement joins TRBV7-9 to TRBJ1-2; D gene uncertain. The CDR3 runs to 15 residues. CDR1 and CDR2 (germline): SEHNR, FQNEAQ (reference sequence). In DNA form, the CDR3 reads TGTTCCAGCAGCTTAGGCGGAGGTCGGAACTATGGCTACACCTTC. Translated, it gives CSSSLGGGRNYGYTF.

The chain carries TRBV23-1 and TRBJ1-4, with D possibly TRBD1 on 6 matching bases. TRBV23-1 falls under the ORF class, with uncertain function. Trimming removed 6 bases from V and 6 bases from J, with 23 bases in between. The CDR3 consists of 17 residues. The CDR3 DNA reads as TGCGCCAGCAGGACACAGGGAGATGGACATATCTATGAAAAACTGTTTTTT. It is translated as CASRTQGDGHIYEKLFF.

The V and J genes are TRBV27 and TRBJ1-6; no definite D call. The CDR3 contains 16 residues. Germline CDR1 MNHEY, CDR2 SMNVEV (reference sequence). Trimming removed 2 bases from V and 10 bases from J, with 18 bases in between. As DNA, the CDR3 is TGTGCCAGCAGTTTAGAGGCCAGAGGGCTTCGGTCACCCCTCCACTTT. As protein: CASSLEARGLRSPLHF.

CDR3 bases: TGTGCCAGCAGCCCTCAGGACAGGGGTCCATATGGCTACACCTTC. Protein sequence: CASSPQDRGPYGYTF. This chain uses TRBV7-9 with TRBJ1-2; 9 bases are a match to TRBD1. The CDR3 loop spans 15 amino acids. With 5 bases clipped from V and 5 bases from J, the junction kept 9 bases outside the gene matches. Germline V gene data show CDR1 as SEHNR and CDR2 as FQNEAQ (reference sequence).

This clone has just a few counts. The genes are TRBV28 and TRBJ2-2, with D possibly being TRBD1 (5 bases). Trimming shortened V by 11 bases and J by 0 bases, and 16 bases separated the two germline ends. CDR3 length equals 15 residues. Germline CDR1 reads MDHEN; CDR2 reads SYDVKM. CDR3 sequence (DNA): TGTGCCGCAAAGGGCAGGGTCGCGAACACCGGGGAGCTGTTTTTT. It specifies CAAKGRVANTGELFF.

J is TRBJ2-5 and V is TRBV7-9; 10 bases match TRBD1. Germline V gives CDR1 SEHNR, CDR2 FQNEAQ (reference sequence). The CDR3 covers 14 residues. The V and J ends lost 5 bases and 3 bases, in that order; junction bases with no gene match: 3. The CDR3 protein is CASSGDRGKETQYF. CDR3 bases: TGTGCCAGCAGCGGGGACAGGGGAAAAGAGACCCAGTACTTC.

This clone showed up just once. V and J are TRBV7-2 and TRBJ2-1; 7 bases agree with TRBD2. This CDR3 spans 11 amino acids. Trimming took 6 bases from V and 13 from J; bases not matched to a gene: 6. Looked up from germline, CDR1 is SGHTA and CDR2 is FQGNSA. CDR3 coding DNA: TGTGCCAGCAGGCACCAGCGGGAACAGTTCTTC. It translates to CASRHQREQFF.

V gene TRBV5-1 combines with J gene TRBJ2-1; tentatively, D is TRBD2 (6 bases). V was pared by 4 bases and J by 6 bases, with 20 bases between. Germline loops: CDR1 SGHRS, CDR2 YFSETQ. The CDR3 covers 16 residues. The CDR3 sequence is CASSAAWGDEGNEQFF. The CDR3 region has the DNA TGCGCCAGCAGCGCTGCATGGGGGGATGAGGGCAATGAGCAGTTCTTC.

The chain carries TRBV11-2 and TRBJ2-3; D possibly corresponds to TRBD2 (5 bases). V gave up 1 base and J gave up 2 bases, with 13 bases separating them. The germline CDR1 and CDR2 sequences are SGHAT and FQNNGV. The CDR3 is 16 amino acids. The CDR3 sequence is CASSLVRSGFTDTQYF. For the CDR3, the DNA is TGTGCCAGCAGCTTAGTGAGGAGCGGTTTCACAGATACGCAGTATTTT.

The chain recombines TRBV7-9 with TRBJ2-1; TRBD1 matches 8 bases. The CDR3 has 13 residues. Germline V CDR1 and CDR2: SEHNR, FQNEAQ (reference sequence). With 7 bases clipped from V and 7 bases from J, the junction kept 6 bases outside the gene matches. CDR3 sequence (DNA): TGTGCCAGCAACCCAGGGGGCGGGAATGAGCAGTTCTTC. Protein: CASNPGGGNEQFF.

This chain uses TRBV7-6 with TRBJ1-1, with D unresolved. The V gene's germline CDR1 is SGHVS and CDR2 FNYEAQ. Deletions cut 5 bases from V and 4 bases from J, with 14 bases between. The CDR3 spans 14 residues. The CDR3 DNA reads TGTGCCAGCAGCCCCCCACGGCGGCCCACTGAAGCTTTCTTT. It codes for CASSPPRRPTEAFF.

The V and J genes are TRBV19 and TRBJ2-1, with TRBD2 matching 8 bases. This CDR3 contains 16 residues. V lost 7 bases, J lost 0 bases, and 8 bases stayed unmatched. Germline lookup yields CDR1 LNHDA and CDR2 SQIVND (reference sequence). The CDR3 region is CASTLSGTSSYNEQFF. The CDR3 DNA reads as TGTGCCAGTACCCTAAGCGGGACTAGCTCCTACAATGAGCAGTTCTTC.